Listed below are T cell receptor beta chains from one sample, sequenced in a study of control samples from healthy donors and cancer patients. The table came from immunoSEQ multiplex PCR; TCRdb's copy has only in-frame clones and leaves some out. The sample holds roughly 80,000 clones, over 85% seen once. The sequenced sample was PBMCs. These receptors were collected from a woman between 55 and 75 years old with head and neck cancer. Both conserved end residues are part of each CDR3. The D gene is left open where the match is weak. The size field is filled for only some rows; it gives once, few, many or a size class.

J: TRBJ2-1
D: -
V: TRBV4-2
size: -
DNA: TGTGCCAGCAGCCAAGACGCCGCCAGCGGCACCTACAATGAGCAGTTCTTC
CDR3: CASSQDAASGTYNEQFF

J: TRBJ1-5
D: TRBD1
V: TRBV2
size: few
DNA: TGTGCCAGCAGTGAATTACAGGGGGGTCAGCCCCAGCATTTT
CDR3: CASSELQGGQPQHF

J: TRBJ2-1
D: TRBD1
V: TRBV27
size: -
DNA: TGTGCCAGCAGTCTCCTCGGGACAGGTAACTACAATGAGCAGTTCTTC
CDR3: CASSLLGTGNYNEQFF

J: TRBJ2-5
D: -
V: TRBV5-1
size: once
DNA: TGCGCCAGCAGCTTGGTTTCGGGACCCCAAGAGACCCAGTACTTC
CDR3: CASSLVSGPQETQYF

J: TRBJ1-4
D: TRBD1
V: TRBV19
size: -
DNA: TGTGCCAGTAGTTTCGCCGGGACAGCTAGTTCCGGTAATGAAAAACTGTTTTTT
CDR3: CASSFAGTASSGNEKLFF

J: TRBJ2-5
D: -
V: TRBV5-4
size: once
DNA: TGTGCCAGCAGCCCGAGTCAAGAGACCCAGTACTTC
CDR3: CASSPSQETQYF

J: TRBJ2-3
D: TRBD1
V: TRBV20-1
size: -
DNA: TGCAGTGCTAGTGGACAGGGAAACACAGATACGCAGTATTTT
CDR3: CSASGQGNTDTQYF

J: TRBJ2-7
D: TRBD2
V: TRBV5-1
size: few
DNA: TGCGCCAGCAGCGTAACGGGGGGACCCTACGAGCAGTACTTC
CDR3: CASSVTGGPYEQYF

J: TRBJ1-4
D: -
V: TRBV11-2
size: -
DNA: TGTGCCAGCAGCTTAGATTACTCAGCCTCTAATGAAAAACTGTTTTTT
CDR3: CASSLDYSASNEKLFF

J: TRBJ2-5
D: -
V: TRBV7-2
size: -
DNA: TGTGCCAGCAGCTTATCAGAGACCCAGTACTTC
CDR3: CASSLSETQYF

J: TRBJ1-1
D: -
V: TRBV9
size: -
DNA: TGTGCCAGCAGCGTATCGGGCGGGTCGTCTAACACTGAAGCTTTCTTT
CDR3: CASSVSGGSSNTEAFF

J: TRBJ2-1
D: -
V: TRBV19
size: -
DNA: TGTGCCAGTAGTATTCGTGCTCCCCCCCCCAATGAGCAGTTCTTC
CDR3: CASSIRAPPPNEQFF

J: TRBJ2-2
D: -
V: TRBV30
size: -
DNA: TGTGCCTGGCGATTCACGGACTACTCGTTCGGGGAGCTGTTTTTT
CDR3: CAWRFTDYSFGELFF

J: TRBJ2-1
D: -
V: TRBV20-1
size: -
DNA: TGCAGTGCTAGTGGTAGCGTGACGGTTAATGAGCAGTTCTTC
CDR3: CSASGSVTVNEQFF

J: TRBJ1-6
D: -
V: TRBV5-5
size: -
DNA: TGTGCCAGCAGCTTATTACCCAGGGATAATTCACCCCTCCACTTT
CDR3: CASSLLPRDNSPLHF

J: TRBJ1-6
D: -
V: TRBV19
size: -
DNA: TGTGCCAGTAGTACATCGCCGGGCTCCTATAATTCACCCCTCCACTTT
CDR3: CASSTSPGSYNSPLHF

J: TRBJ2-7
D: TRBD2
V: TRBV7-8
size: -
DNA: TGTGCCAGCAGCTTTAATCGGCTAGCGGGAGGTCGTAGCTCCTACGAGCAGTACTTC
CDR3: CASSFNRLAGGRSSYEQYF

J: TRBJ2-7
D: -
V: TRBV28
size: -
DNA: TGTGCCAGCAGTGGTAACCTCGAGCAGTACTTC
CDR3: CASSGNLEQYF

J: TRBJ2-5
D: -
V: TRBV7-9
size: -
DNA: TGTGCCAGCAGCTTCACCAGCAAAGAGACCCAGTACTTC
CDR3: CASSFTSKETQYF

J: TRBJ2-1
D: TRBD1
V: TRBV15
size: -
DNA: TGTGCCACCAGCAGAGAGACAGGGAAAGACTACAATGAGCAGTTCTTC
CDR3: CATSRETGKDYNEQFF

J: TRBJ2-1
D: TRBD2
V: TRBV18
size: -
DNA: TGTGCCAGCTCACCACCGGTTAGCGGGAGTAGCAATGAGCAGTTCTTC
CDR3: CASSPPVSGSSNEQFF

J: TRBJ2-7
D: TRBD2
V: TRBV10-2
size: -
DNA: TGCGCCAGCAGTCTCTGGACTAGCGGGAGTACCCCCTACGAGCAGTACTTC
CDR3: CASSLWTSGSTPYEQYF